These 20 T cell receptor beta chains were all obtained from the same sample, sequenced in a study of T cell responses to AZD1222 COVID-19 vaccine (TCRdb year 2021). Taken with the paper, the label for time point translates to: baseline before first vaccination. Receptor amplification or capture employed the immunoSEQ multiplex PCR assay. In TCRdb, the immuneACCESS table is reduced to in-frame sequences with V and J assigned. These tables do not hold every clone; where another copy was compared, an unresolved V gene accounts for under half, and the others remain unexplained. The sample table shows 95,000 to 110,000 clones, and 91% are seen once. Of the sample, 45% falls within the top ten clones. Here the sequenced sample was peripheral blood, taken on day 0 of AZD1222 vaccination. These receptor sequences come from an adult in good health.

The CDR3 spells CSVEVVSSGYQETQYF. The CDR3 region has the DNA TGCAGCGTTGAAGTAGTGTCTAGCGGTTACCAAGAGACCCAGTACTTC. This chain links TRBV29-1 with TRBJ2-5; 7 nucleotides match TRBD2. Germline trimming cut 1 base from V and 0 bases from J; bases unmatched to any gene: 8. CDR1 and CDR2 from the germline V gene are SQVTM and ANQGSEA. The CDR3 loop spans 16 amino acids.

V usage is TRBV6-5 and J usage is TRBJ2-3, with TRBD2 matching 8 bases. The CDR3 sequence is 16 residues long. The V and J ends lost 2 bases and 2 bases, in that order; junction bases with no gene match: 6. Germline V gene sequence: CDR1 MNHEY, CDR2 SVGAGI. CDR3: CASSYGTRGYTDTQYF. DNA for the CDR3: TGTGCCAGCAGTTACGGGACTAGGGGCTACACAGATACGCAGTATTTT.

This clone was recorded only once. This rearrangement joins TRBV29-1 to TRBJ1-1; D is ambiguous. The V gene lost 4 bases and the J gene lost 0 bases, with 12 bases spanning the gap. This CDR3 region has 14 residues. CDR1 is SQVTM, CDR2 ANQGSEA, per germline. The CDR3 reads CSVAGGNMNTEAFF. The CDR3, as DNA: TGCAGCGTTGCCGGCGGGAACATGAACACTGAAGCTTTCTTT.

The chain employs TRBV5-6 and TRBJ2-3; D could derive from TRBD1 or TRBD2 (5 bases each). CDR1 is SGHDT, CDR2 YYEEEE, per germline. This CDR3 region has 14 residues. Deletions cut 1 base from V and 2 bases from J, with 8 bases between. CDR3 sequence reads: CASSLLGVTDTQYF. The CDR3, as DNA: TGTGCCAGCAGCTTGTTGGGGGTCACAGATACGCAGTATTTT.

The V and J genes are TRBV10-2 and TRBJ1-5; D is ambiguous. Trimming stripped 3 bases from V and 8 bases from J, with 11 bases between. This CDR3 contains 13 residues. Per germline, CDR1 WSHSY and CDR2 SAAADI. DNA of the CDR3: TGCGCCAGCAGTGATATCGCTCTCGAGCCCCAGCATTTT. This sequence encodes CASSDIALEPQHF.

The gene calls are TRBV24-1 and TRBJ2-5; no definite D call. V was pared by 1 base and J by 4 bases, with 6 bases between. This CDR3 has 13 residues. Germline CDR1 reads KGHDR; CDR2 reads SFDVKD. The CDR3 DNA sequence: TGTGCCACCAGTGATTTCAACCTAGAGACCCAGTACTTC. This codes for CATSDFNLETQYF.

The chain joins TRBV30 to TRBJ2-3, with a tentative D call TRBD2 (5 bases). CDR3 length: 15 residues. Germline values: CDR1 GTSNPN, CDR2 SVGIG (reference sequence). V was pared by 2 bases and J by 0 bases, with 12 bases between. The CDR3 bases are TGTGCCTGGAGTAATAGACTACCGAGCACAGATACGCAGTATTTT. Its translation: CAWSNRLPSTDTQYF.

In DNA, the CDR3 is TGTGCTACGAGGGCTGACAGGTGGGAGACTGAAGCTTTCTTT. Translation: CATRADRWETEAFF. The gene calls are TRBV6-5 and TRBJ1-1; tentative D call: TRBD1 (6 bases). CDR3 length: 14 amino acids. Germline CDR1 and CDR2: MNHEY and SVGAGI.

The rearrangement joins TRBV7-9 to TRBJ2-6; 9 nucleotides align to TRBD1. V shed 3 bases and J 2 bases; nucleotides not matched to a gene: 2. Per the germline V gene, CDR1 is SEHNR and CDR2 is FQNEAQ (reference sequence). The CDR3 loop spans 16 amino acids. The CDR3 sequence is CASSFGTGPGANVLTF. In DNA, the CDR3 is TGTGCCAGCAGCTTCGGGACAGGGCCTGGGGCCAACGTCCTGACTTTC.

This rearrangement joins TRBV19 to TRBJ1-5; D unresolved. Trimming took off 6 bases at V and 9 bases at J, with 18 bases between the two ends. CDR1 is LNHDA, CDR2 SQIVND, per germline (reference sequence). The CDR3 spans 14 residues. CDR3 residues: CASREGRASGPQHF. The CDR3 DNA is TGTGCCAGTAGGGAGGGTCGAGCAAGCGGGCCCCAGCATTTT.

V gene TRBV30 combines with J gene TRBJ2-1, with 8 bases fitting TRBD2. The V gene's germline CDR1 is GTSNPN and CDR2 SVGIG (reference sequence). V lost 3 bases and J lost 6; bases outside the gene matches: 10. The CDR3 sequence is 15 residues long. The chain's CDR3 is CAWRGNGRASNEQFF. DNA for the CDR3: TGTGCCTGGAGGGGGAACGGGAGGGCTAGCAATGAGCAGTTCTTC.

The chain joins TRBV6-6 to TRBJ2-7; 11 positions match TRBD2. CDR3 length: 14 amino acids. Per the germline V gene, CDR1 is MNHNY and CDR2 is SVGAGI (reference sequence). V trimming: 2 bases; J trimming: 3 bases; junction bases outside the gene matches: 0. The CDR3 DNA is TGTGCCAGCAGTTACGGGACTAGCGGCTACGAGCAGTACTTC. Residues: CASSYGTSGYEQYF.

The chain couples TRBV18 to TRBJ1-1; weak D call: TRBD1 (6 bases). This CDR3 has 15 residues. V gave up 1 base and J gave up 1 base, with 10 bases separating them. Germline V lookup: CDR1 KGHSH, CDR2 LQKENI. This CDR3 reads CASSPRTGRNTEAFF. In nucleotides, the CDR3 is TGTGCCAGCTCACCACGAACAGGGAGGAACACTGAAGCTTTCTTT.

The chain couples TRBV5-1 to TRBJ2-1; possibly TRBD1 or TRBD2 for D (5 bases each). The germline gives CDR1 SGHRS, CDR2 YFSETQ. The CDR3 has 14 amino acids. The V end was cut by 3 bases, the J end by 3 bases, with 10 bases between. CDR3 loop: CASSYGGNYNEQFF. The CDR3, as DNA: TGCGCCAGCAGCTATGGGGGTAACTACAATGAGCAGTTCTTC.

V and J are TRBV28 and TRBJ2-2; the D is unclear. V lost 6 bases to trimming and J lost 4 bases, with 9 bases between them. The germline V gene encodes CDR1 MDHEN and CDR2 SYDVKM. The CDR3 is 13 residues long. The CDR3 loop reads CASSPPPTGELFF. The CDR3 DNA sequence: TGTGCCAGCAGCCCGCCCCCCACCGGGGAGCTGTTTTTT.

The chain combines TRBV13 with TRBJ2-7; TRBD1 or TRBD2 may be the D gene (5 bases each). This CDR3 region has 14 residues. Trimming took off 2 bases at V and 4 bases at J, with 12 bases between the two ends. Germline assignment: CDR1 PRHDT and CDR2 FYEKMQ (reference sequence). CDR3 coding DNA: TGTGCCAGCAGCTTACAGGGACGGGATTACGAGCAGTACTTC. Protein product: CASSLQGRDYEQYF.

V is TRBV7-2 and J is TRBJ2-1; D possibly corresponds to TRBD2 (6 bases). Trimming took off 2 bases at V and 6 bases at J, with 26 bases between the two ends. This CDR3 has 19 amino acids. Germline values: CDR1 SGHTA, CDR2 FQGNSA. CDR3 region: CASSLRPRSFRGVGNEQFF. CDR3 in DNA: TGTGCCAGCAGCTTAAGGCCTCGTTCTTTTCGCGGGGTAGGCAATGAGCAGTTCTTC.

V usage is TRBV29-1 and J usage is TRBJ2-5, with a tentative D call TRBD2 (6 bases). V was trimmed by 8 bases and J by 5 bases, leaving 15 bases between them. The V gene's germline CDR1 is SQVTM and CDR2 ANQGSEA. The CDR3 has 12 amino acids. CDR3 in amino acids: CSSYWGRETQYF. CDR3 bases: TGCAGCTCCTACTGGGGGAGGGAGACCCAGTACTTC.

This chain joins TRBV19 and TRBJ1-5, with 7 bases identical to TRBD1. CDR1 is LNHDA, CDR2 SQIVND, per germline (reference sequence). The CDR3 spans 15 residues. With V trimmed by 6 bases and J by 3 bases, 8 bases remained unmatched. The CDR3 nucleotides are TGTGCCAGTAGGACAGGGAATTCCAACAATCAGCCCCAGCATTTT. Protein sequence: CASRTGNSNNQPQHF.

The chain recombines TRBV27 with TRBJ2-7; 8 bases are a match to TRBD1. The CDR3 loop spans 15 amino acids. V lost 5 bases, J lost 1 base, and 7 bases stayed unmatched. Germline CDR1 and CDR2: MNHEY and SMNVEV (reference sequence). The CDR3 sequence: CASSRTGWGSYEQYF. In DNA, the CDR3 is TGTGCCAGCAGTAGGACAGGGTGGGGGTCCTACGAGCAGTACTTC.